The 2 T cell receptor beta chains given below trace back to one sample, sequenced in a study of T cells after yellow fever vaccination. TCRdb passed the 5' RACE reads through MiXCR, listing each CDR3 protein once. The table records a few hundred thousand distinct CDR3 sequences, around 21% of them present only once. This specimen consisted of PBMCs, obtained 15 days after the yellow fever booster vaccination. These receptors originate from a man aged 30 to 45 who received the YFV17D yellow fever vaccine.

This clonotype was recorded a few times. This chain joins TRBV5-4 and TRBJ2-7, with D possibly called TRBD1 or TRBD2 (5 bases each). Deletions cut 5 bases from V and 2 bases from J, with 14 bases between. CDR3 size: 14 residues. Per the germline V gene, CDR1 is SGHNT and CDR2 is YYREEE (reference sequence). This CDR3 is CASSSGTDAYEQYF. Here the CDR3 DNA reads TGTGCCAGCAGTTCCGGGACGGACGCCTACGAGCAGTACTTC.

This clonotype turned up a few times. The J gene is TRBJ2-2, the V gene TRBV19; no clear D gene. The V and J ends lost 0 bases and 1 base respectively, with 12 bases between them. CDR3 length: 17 residues. CDR1 is LNHDA and CDR2 is SQIVND in the germline V gene (reference sequence). Here the CDR3 reads CASSIEGPALNTGELFF. In nucleotides, the CDR3 is TGTGCCAGTAGTATAGAAGGCCCGGCCCTGAACACCGGGGAGCTGTTTTTT.